This TCR beta chain was sequenced during a study of cytomegalovirus exposure and HLA in healthy donors. Study-wide context: Genotyping showed less than 85% of approximately 430 donors falling in the Caucasian-associated ancestry cluster. Whole-study findings and limits: Later on, an analysis found that several of the most significant clusters appeared to be linked to common viral pathogens, which included parvovirus B19. TRBV6-2, TRBV6-3 and other indistinguishable V segments were excluded. For most TCR beta V segments, an earlier analysis put the productive rate at about 87% or about 30% of the time.

The PCR contained 60 Vbeta and 13 Jbeta primers. Using immunoSEQ multiplex PCR, the repertoire was profiled, and TCRdb retains in-frame clones only, with some absent. Among about 140,000 clones, about 80% were seen once, and the ten largest hold approximately 5.1%. This clone has just one count. As yet, its antigen is unknown. Germline-derived CDR1 and CDR2 are SGHDT and YYEEEE. CDR3 length: 14 amino acids. V lost 0 bases and J lost 8, with 14 bases in between. This TCR derives from a male donor in good health and CMV-seronegative. The chain uses TRBV5-6 and TRBJ1-2, with D perhaps matching TRBD1 (6 bases). The specimen was PBMCs. The CDR3 bases are TGTGCCAGCAGCTTGGGCAGGGGTAGTTTCGGCTACACCTTC. It encodes CASSLGRGSFGYTF.